The TCR beta chain under discussion was sequenced for a study of T-cell reconstitution after alpha-beta-depleted transplantation in children. This CDR3 has 11 amino acids. V shed 7 bases and J 11 bases; nucleotides not matched to a gene: 5. Preparation of the TCRbeta library was carried out with unique molecular identifiers. TCRdb redid the calling of the PCR reads with MiXCR, one entry per CDR3 protein. The sample consists of approximately 400,000 distinct CDR3 sequences, 9.5% to 13% of them appearing once. This chain links TRBV12-3 or TRBV12-4 with TRBJ1-1; TRBD1 matches at 9 bases. The sequence derives from a human donor who donated a stem cell graft to a child with acute myeloid leukemia. The material was PBMCs from the stem cell graft donor, obtained from the stem cell graft. This CDR3 is CASTRTGVAFF. The CDR3 DNA reads TGTGCCAGCACCCGGACAGGGGTTGCTTTCTTT.